Presented here are 21 T cell receptor beta chains from one specimen sequenced in a study of TIL therapy for anti-PD-1-resistant metastatic lung cancer. The libraries were made with immunoSEQ v3. TCRdb's table, derived via immunoSEQ multiplex PCR, lists solely in-frame clones and lacks some. The data contain 25,000 to 30,000 clones, approximately 72% of them singletons. The time point: pre-treatment sample, taken before nivolumab and TIL therapy. Most excised metastases sampled were pleural nodules or supraclavicular lymph nodes. Material: tumor tissue, obtained at baseline. Receptors were obtained from a person between 30 and 79 years old with non-small cell lung cancer.

This clone was seen a handful of times. V gene TRBV4-1 combines with J gene TRBJ1-6; possible D gene TRBD1, 6 bases. Germline CDR1 reads MGHRA; CDR2 reads YSYEKL. Trimming left V 2 bases short and J 9 bases short, with 11 bases between. The CDR3 runs to 14 residues. Here the CDR3 reads CASSQHREGSPLHF. DNA for the CDR3: TGCGCCAGCAGCCAACACAGGGAGGGTTCACCCCTCCACTTT.

The chain links TRBV11-2 to TRBJ1-2; no definite D call. Germline assignment: CDR1 SGHAT and CDR2 FQNNGV. This CDR3 comprises 16 residues. The ends were cut back, 5 bases at V and 4 bases at J, with 20 bases in the middle. CDR3 sequence reads: CASSPVPRSFIYGYTF. The CDR3 nucleotides are TGTGCCAGCAGCCCCGTTCCCCGCAGTTTTATCTATGGCTACACCTTC.

This clone has only a few counts. V usage is TRBV30 and J usage is TRBJ1-2; D might be TRBD1 (5 bases). The length of the CDR3 is 16 residues. V lost 5 bases to trimming and J lost 4 bases, with 23 bases between them. Germline V gives CDR1 GTSNPN, CDR2 SVGIG (reference sequence). This CDR3 reads CAWRDGYRPGSYGYTF. As DNA, the CDR3 is TGTGCCTGGCGGGACGGCTACCGCCCGGGGAGCTATGGCTACACCTTC. The full variable domain, its missing parts supplied by reference TRBV30 and TRBJ1-2, is SQTIHQWPATLVQPVGSPLSLECTVEGTSNPNLYWYRQAAGRGLQLLFYSVGIGQISSEVPQNLSASRPQDRQFILSSKKLLLSDSGFYLCAWRDGYRPGSYGYTFGSGTRLTVV.

The chain couples TRBV1 to TRBJ2-5; whether TRBD2, the table's D call, matches the DNA was not checked. TRBV1 is deemed a pseudogene. The CDR3 has 15 residues. The CDR3 reads CTSSQGGLDGETQYF. The CDR3 nucleotides read TGCACCAGCAGCCAAGGGGGACTTGACGGGGAGACCCAGTACTTC.

The V and J genes are TRBV5-1 and TRBJ1-5; D not certain. V lost 4 bases and J 1 base, leaving 18 bases between the germline ends. Germline CDR1 is SGHRS and CDR2 is YFSETQ. This CDR3 has 17 residues. CDR3 bases: TGCGCCAGCAGCAATAATCCCCTAAGTGGGAGCAATCAGCCCCAGCATTTT. As protein: CASSNNPLSGSNQPQHF.

Here the CDR3 DNA reads TGTGCCAGCAGCTTAGAGGGGGGAGGTCAAGAGACCCAGTACTTC. It translates to CASSLEGGGQETQYF. V and J are TRBV7-9 and TRBJ2-5; the D gene could be TRBD1 or TRBD2 (6 bases each). With 1 base removed from V and 2 bases from J, the gap between germline ends came to 11 bases. Germline V gene data show CDR1 as SEHNR and CDR2 as FQNEAQ (reference sequence). The CDR3 consists of 15 residues.

The chain is built from TRBV6-5 and TRBJ2-7; 7 nucleotides align to TRBD2. Per the germline V gene, CDR1 is MNHEY and CDR2 is SVGAGI. The CDR3 is 13 residues long. J gave up 2 bases and V 8 bases, and 6 bases lay outside the gene matches. The CDR3 reads CASAGTTTYEQYF. The CDR3 DNA reads as TGTGCCAGCGCCGGGACTACAACCTACGAGCAGTACTTC.

V usage is TRBV4-1 and J usage is TRBJ1-3; D gene unclear. With 0 bases removed from V and 8 bases from J, the gap between germline ends came to 14 bases. The CDR3 consists of 15 residues. Germline V gene lookup returns CDR1 MGHRA and CDR2 YSYEKL. The CDR3 DNA reads as TGCGCCAGCAGCCAAGAATCCCCCCGTCGAGACACCATATATTTT. As protein: CASSQESPRRDTIYF.

The chain joins TRBV4-1 to TRBJ2-7; D is perhaps TRBD1 (5 bases). This CDR3 has 18 amino acids. Deletions cut 2 bases from V and 2 bases from J, with 22 bases between. The germline CDR1 and CDR2 sequences are MGHRA and YSYEKL. The CDR3 DNA reads as TGCGCCAGCAGCCAACAAAGCGTTGGGGCAGGCATAACCTACGAGCAGTACTTC. Translating it yields CASSQQSVGAGITYEQYF.

The rearrangement uses TRBV6-6 and TRBJ1-4; 9 bases align to TRBD1. The CDR3 extends over 14 amino acids. Germline CDR1 reads MNHNY; CDR2 reads SVGAGI (reference sequence). V lost 7 bases and J lost 7; bases outside the gene matches: 7. CDR3 nucleotide sequence: TGTGCCAGCATGATGGGACAGGGTAGTGAAAAACTGTTTTTT. This encodes CASMMGQGSEKLFF.

The genes are TRBV7-9 and TRBJ2-7; 10 positions match TRBD1. The germline gives CDR1 SEHNR, CDR2 FQNEAQ (reference sequence). The CDR3 runs 16 residues. The V and J ends lost 2 bases and 2 bases, in that order; junction bases with no gene match: 6. The CDR3 region is CASSLSRQGAPYEQYF. The CDR3 DNA sequence: TGTGCCAGCAGCTTATCCCGACAGGGGGCCCCCTACGAGCAGTACTTC.

This sequence joins TRBV18 and TRBJ2-1; D unclear. Trimming stripped 1 base from V and 0 bases from J, with 10 bases between. The CDR3 is made up of 16 amino acids. Germline V lookup: CDR1 KGHSH, CDR2 LQKENI. The CDR3 DNA is TGTGCCAGCTCACCACAAGGGTCGAGCTCCTACAATGAGCAGTTCTTC. It encodes CASSPQGSSSYNEQFF.

Within the sample, this clone is medium-sized (0.01 to 0.1%). The J gene is TRBJ1-1, the V gene TRBV5-1, with D uncertain. The germline V gene has CDR1 SGHRS and CDR2 YFSETQ. The CDR3 is 14 amino acids. V was clipped by 1 base and J by 0 bases, with 7 bases between them. The CDR3 protein is CASSLSAMNTEAFF. Here the CDR3 DNA reads TGCGCCAGCAGCTTGTCGGCCATGAACACTGAAGCTTTCTTT. The variable domain in full, with the rest retrieved from reference TRBV5-1 and TRBJ1-1, is KAGVTQTPRYLIKTRGQQVTLSCSPISGHRSVSWYQQTPGQGLQFLFEYFSETQRNKGNFPGRFSGRQFSNSRSEMNVSTLELGDSALYLCASSLSAMNTEAFFGQGTRLTVV.

This clone was observed a few times. V is TRBV27 and J is TRBJ1-2, with no clear D. The CDR3 length is 16 residues. Deletions cut 0 bases from V and 8 bases from J, with 19 bases between. From germline, CDR1 is MNHEY and CDR2 SMNVEV (reference sequence). In DNA form, the CDR3 reads TGTGCCAGCAGTTTATCAAGGTCAGTCCTCCTCGGAGGCTACACCTTC. Translating it yields CASSLSRSVLLGGYTF.

The chain recombines TRBV5-3 with TRBJ2-7; TRBD1 aligns across 9 bases. TRBV5-3 is recorded as an ORF, its role being uncertain. Trimming cost V 0 bases and J 4 bases; bases outside gene matches: 11. CDR3 length: 17 amino acids. The CDR3 DNA is TGTGCCAGAAGCTTGGGGGCCTATTGGACAGGGGTATACGAGCAGTACTTC. It is translated as CARSLGAYWTGVYEQYF.

The genes are TRBV7-3 and TRBJ2-2; 13 bases are a match to TRBD2. Germline V gives CDR1 SGHTA, CDR2 FQGTGA. CDR3 length: 17 amino acids. V dropped 2 bases and J dropped 4; count of bases not matched to a gene: 4. This CDR3 reads CASSLGLAGDGTGELFF. The CDR3 nucleotides are TGTGCCAGCAGCTTAGGACTAGCGGGGGATGGCACCGGGGAGCTGTTTTTT.

V usage is TRBV11-2 and J usage is TRBJ2-3, with D unresolved. This CDR3 comprises 14 residues. V dropped 5 bases and J dropped 1 base, with 10 bases sitting between them. Germline CDR1 reads SGHAT; CDR2 reads FQNNGV. In nucleotides, the CDR3 is TGTGCCAGCAGCCCAACTAAGGGCACAGATACGCAGTATTTT. Translating gives CASSPTKGTDTQYF.

This clone has just a few counts. The V gene is TRBV6-5, the J gene TRBJ1-6; the match to TRBD1 covers 7 bases. This CDR3 spans 16 amino acids. The V and J ends lost 2 bases and 8 bases, in that order; junction bases with no gene match: 9. Germline CDR1 reads MNHEY; CDR2 reads SVGAGI. The chain's CDR3 is CASSYTRRQGDSPLHF. The CDR3 coding sequence is TGTGCCAGCAGTTACACCCGAAGACAGGGCGATTCACCCCTCCACTTT.

The CDR3 is CATSSRAGVLATQYF. As DNA, the CDR3 is TGTGCCACCAGCAGTCGAGCAGGGGTGTTAGCTACGCAGTATTTT. J is TRBJ2-3 and V is TRBV15; possibly TRBD1 for D (6 bases). Germline values: CDR1 LNHNV, CDR2 YYDKDF (reference sequence). The ends were cut back, 3 bases at V and 8 bases at J, with 18 bases in the middle. This CDR3 contains 15 residues. The variable domain in full, with the rest retrieved from reference TRBV15 and TRBJ2-3, is DAMVIQNPRYQVTQFGKPVTLSCSQTLNHNVMYWYQQKSSQAPKLLFHYYDKDFNNEADTPDNFQSRRPNTSFCFLDIRSPGLGDTAMYLCATSSRAGVLATQYFGPGTRLTVL.

The rearrangement joins TRBV6-6 to TRBJ1-1, with D uncertain. The CDR3 is 13 residues long. V lost 5 bases and J lost 8, with 15 bases in between. Germline CDR1 reads MNHNY; CDR2 reads SVGAGI (reference sequence). For the CDR3, the DNA is TGTGCCAGCAGTATACCCGAGGGCGAGGAAGCTTTCTTT. It translates to CASSIPEGEEAFF.

The chain is built from TRBV19 and TRBJ1-2, with 9 bases matching TRBD1. Germline CDR1 LNHDA, CDR2 SQIVND (reference sequence). CDR3 length: 18 residues. V lost 4 bases and J lost 4; bases outside the gene matches: 16. The CDR3 is CASSNFEDRGFLFYGYTF. In DNA form, the CDR3 reads TGTGCCAGTAGTAATTTCGAGGACAGGGGCTTCTTATTCTATGGCTACACCTTC.